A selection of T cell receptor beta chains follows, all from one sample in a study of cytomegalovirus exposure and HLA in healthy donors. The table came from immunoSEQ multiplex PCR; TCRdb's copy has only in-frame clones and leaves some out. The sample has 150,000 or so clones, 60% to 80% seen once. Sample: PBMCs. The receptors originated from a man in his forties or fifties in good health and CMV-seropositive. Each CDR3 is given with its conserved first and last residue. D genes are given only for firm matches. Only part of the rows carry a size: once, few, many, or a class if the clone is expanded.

TGTGCCAGCAGTGATCGTTGGCAGGGTGAAGGCTACACCTTC,CASSDRWQGEGYTF,TRBJ1-2,NA,TRBV6-6,NA
TGTGCCAGCAGCTCCACTTACGAGCAGTACTTC,CASSSTYEQYF,TRBJ2-7,NA,TRBV7-9,NA
TGTGCCAGCAGCTTGTCCAGACTCAGCTCCTACGAGCAGTACTTC,CASSLSRLSSYEQYF,TRBJ2-7,NA,TRBV11-2,NA
TGTGCCAGCAGTGAACGGGGGGAGTACAATGAGCAGTTCTTC,CASSERGEYNEQFF,TRBJ2-1,TRBD2,TRBV6-1,many
TGCAGTGCGATAAGCGATCAGCCCCAGCATTTT,CSAISDQPQHF,TRBJ1-5,NA,TRBV20-1,NA
TGTGCCAGCAGCCCGGTCAGGGGCTCTGGAAACACCATATATTTT,CASSPVRGSGNTIYF,TRBJ1-3,NA,TRBV11-2,NA
TGTGCCAGTAGTACCACAGGGAAGGGGAACACTGAAGCTTTCTTT,CASSTTGKGNTEAFF,TRBJ1-1,NA,TRBV19,few
TGTGCCAGCAGCTTAGCCGAAACAGGGCCCTCCCATGAGCAGTTCTTC,CASSLAETGPSHEQFF,TRBJ2-1,NA,TRBV7-7,NA
TGTGAAGCCCTCTCGAACACTGAAGCTTTCTTT,CEALSNTEAFF,TRBJ1-1,NA,TRBV28,NA
TGTGCCAGCTCACCACCGCTCGCCAGAAATGAGCAGTTCTTC,CASSPPLARNEQFF,TRBJ2-1,NA,TRBV18,NA
TGCGCCAGCAGTGAGTCGATCAAGAGACACCGGTACACCTTC,CASSESIKRHRYTF,TRBJ1-2,NA,TRBV10-1,NA
TGCGCCAGCAGTAATCAGTTCGGGGTGCGGACTGAAGCTTTCTTT,CASSNQFGVRTEAFF,TRBJ1-1,NA,TRBV10-2,NA
TGCGCCAGCAGCCAAGATAGGGGGAGCGGGGCGGTAGAGACCCAGTACTTC,CASSQDRGSGAVETQYF,TRBJ2-5,NA,TRBV4-1,NA
TGTGCCAGCTCCCAGCGGACTGACAAAGATACGCAGTATTTT,CASSQRTDKDTQYF,TRBJ2-3,NA,TRBV7-8,NA
TGTGCCAGCAGTTACACAGGGGGGGTGGGAGAGACCCAGTACTTC,CASSYTGGVGETQYF,TRBJ2-5,NA,TRBV6-6,few
TGTGCCAGCAGCAGGGGCAGGGAACAGCCCCAGCATTTT,CASSRGREQPQHF,TRBJ1-5,NA,TRBV7-2,NA
TGCGCCAGCAGCAAAGAGGGGACAGCTGGAAACACCATATATTTT,CASSKEGTAGNTIYF,TRBJ1-3,TRBD1,TRBV5-1,NA
TGCGCCAGCAGCCGAGGGACAGGGGCAAGTGAGACCCAGTACTTC,CASSRGTGASETQYF,TRBJ2-5,TRBD1,TRBV4-3,NA
TGTGCCAGCAGACCGCCGGGACAGGGAGGCGATGGCTACACCTTC,CASRPPGQGGDGYTF,TRBJ1-2,TRBD1,TRBV5-4,NA